This T cell receptor (beta chain) was captured in a study of T cells after yellow fever vaccination. Study context: Libraries from low-cell-number fractions were prepared with the SMART-Seq v4 Ultra Low Input RNA kit. General study findings and limits: By day 5 rather than day 15, the secondary response had peaked, though it was weaker. Detected again after the booster were most primary-vaccination clones, at 95% to 97% CD4 and more than 70% CD8.

This clonotype was detected only a few times. The antigen is not known. Germline-derived CDR1 and CDR2 are SGDLS and YYNGEE. The length of the CDR3 is 18 residues. The V gene end was trimmed by 4 bases and the J gene end by 3 bases; junction bases not matched to a gene: 11. TCRdb used MiXCR to reprocess the 5' RACE reads, holding one entry per CDR3 protein. Of about 360,000 distinct CDR3 sequences listed, roughly 6.1% are singletons. The chain has TRBV9 and TRBJ2-2; 11 positions match TRBD1. The clonotype comes from a man aged 25 to 40 who received the YFV17D yellow fever vaccine. The input for sequencing was PBMCs, taken 5 days after the yellow fever booster vaccination. The CDR3 region is CASSPRTGGFSDTGELFF. The CDR3 DNA is TGTGCCAGCAGCCCTCGGACAGGGGGCTTCTCCGACACCGGGGAGCTGTTTTTT.